A single sample gave rise to the 27 T cell receptor beta chains below, sequenced in a study of early T cells in non-severe SARS-CoV-2 infection. TCRdb passed the 5' RACE reads through MiXCR, listing each CDR3 protein once. The sample yields more than 60,000 distinct CDR3 sequences, approximately 13% seen once. Sequencing was performed on whole blood. These TCRs come from an adult who was a healthcare worker with PCR-confirmed SARS-CoV-2 infection or an uninfected control (not recorded which).

This rearrangement joins TRBV7-9 to TRBJ2-4, with D tentatively TRBD1 (5 bases). The CDR3 totals 19 residues. CDR1 SEHNR and CDR2 FQNEAQ come from the germline V gene (reference sequence). The V end lost 5 bases, the J end lost 6 bases, and 29 bases lay between the germline ends. CDR3: CASSRAPRAASETVNIQYF. CDR3 sequence (DNA): TGTGCCAGCAGCCGCGCCCCGCGCGCCGCCTCCGAGACAGTAAACATTCAGTACTTC.

This clonotype has at least ten counts. The chain uses TRBV20-1 and TRBJ2-5; 9 positions match TRBD1. Losses at the gene ends were 5 bases for V and 2 bases for J; bases not matched to a gene: 15. Germline V gene lookup returns CDR1 DFQATT and CDR2 SNEGSKA (reference sequence). The CDR3 loop spans 17 amino acids. The CDR3: CSADRNPRDRAQETQYF. The CDR3 DNA reads TGCAGTGCTGACCGGAACCCGAGGGACAGGGCGCAAGAGACCCAGTACTTC.

This clonotype was seen more than once but under ten times. The rearrangement links TRBV5-6 to TRBJ1-1, with TRBD1 as a possible D gene (6 bases). This CDR3 has 14 residues. V lost 4 bases to trimming and J lost 1 base, with 11 bases between them. Germline V gene sequence: CDR1 SGHDT, CDR2 YYEEEE. The CDR3 DNA reads TGTGCCAGCAGCCCAGGACAGAAGAACACTGAAGCTTTCTTT. This sequence encodes CASSPGQKNTEAFF.

This clonotype has more than one count but fewer than ten. This sequence joins TRBV29-1 and TRBJ2-3, with unresolved D. Trimming stripped 4 bases from V and 0 bases from J, with 8 bases between. Germline-derived CDR1 and CDR2 are SQVTM and ANQGSEA. The CDR3 consists of 13 residues. The CDR3 bases are TGCAGCGTTGCAAGGATAAGCACAGATACGCAGTATTTT. Protein: CSVARISTDTQYF.

The V and J genes are TRBV7-8 and TRBJ2-2; a possible D gene is TRBD2 (5 bases). CDR1 and CDR2 from the germline V gene are SGHVS and FQNEAQ. The CDR3 is 15 amino acids. Trimming pared 5 bases from V and 1 base from J, leaving 11 bases between. The CDR3 reads CASSPRGQNTGELFF. The CDR3 nucleotides are TGTGCCAGCAGCCCCCGCGGGCAGAACACCGGGGAGCTGTTTTTT. The whole variable domain, filled in from reference TRBV7-8 and TRBJ2-2, reads GAGVSQSPRYKVAKRGQDVALRCDPISGHVSLFWYQQALGQGPEFLTYFQNEAQLDKSGLPSDRFFAERPEGSVSTLKIQRTQQEDSAVYLCASSPRGQNTGELFFGEGSRLTVL.

This clonotype showed up many times. The rearrangement uses TRBV11-1 and TRBJ2-1; the match to TRBD2 covers 10 bases. Trimming took 5 bases from V and 0 from J; bases not matched to a gene: 7. CDR1 is SGHAT, CDR2 FQDESV, per germline (reference sequence). The CDR3 has 17 amino acids. This chain's CDR3 is CASSQRLAGSSYNEQFF. The CDR3 DNA is TGTGCCAGCAGCCAGAGACTAGCGGGCAGCTCCTACAATGAGCAGTTCTTC.

This clonotype came up once. A much larger clone differs by one base, so this may be a read error. This chain connects TRBV11-3 to TRBJ2-1; 14 bases are a match to TRBD2. Unmatched junction bases numbered 0, after V lost 1 base and J lost 7 bases. The length of the CDR3 is 15 residues. CDR1 and CDR2 from the germline V gene are SGHNT and YENEEA. DNA for the CDR3: TGTGCCAGCAGCTTAGGGACTAGCGGGAGGAATGAGCAGTTCTTC. Translating gives CASSLGTSGRNEQFF. Variable domain in full (rest from reference TRBV11-3 and TRBJ2-1): EAGVVQSPRYKIIEKKQPVAFWCNPISGHNTLYWYLQNLGQGPELLIRYENEEAVDDSQLPKDRFSAERLKGVDSTLKIQPAELGDSAVYLCASSLGTSGRNEQFFGPGTRLTVL.

The chain links TRBV5-1 to TRBJ1-4; 8 bases are a match to TRBD1. Per the germline V gene, CDR1 is SGHRS and CDR2 is YFSETQ. V lost 4 bases to trimming and J lost 7 bases; unmatched junction nucleotides: 9. This CDR3 has 15 residues. Here the CDR3 reads CASSAMTGDAEKLFF. In nucleotides, the CDR3 is TGCGCCAGCAGCGCCATGACAGGGGACGCTGAAAAACTGTTTTTT.

V and J are TRBV7-2 and TRBJ2-7; D perhaps matches TRBD1 (5 bases). V was clipped by 2 bases and J by 2 bases, with 7 bases between them. Germline V gives CDR1 SGHTA, CDR2 FQGNSA. This CDR3 has 13 residues. The CDR3 region is CASSLQQAYEQYF. CDR3 sequence (DNA): TGTGCCAGCAGCTTACAACAGGCCTACGAGCAGTACTTC.

This clonotype has more than one count but fewer than ten. The J gene is TRBJ2-3, the V gene TRBV9; D might be TRBD2 (5 bases). The germline V gene encodes CDR1 SGDLS and CDR2 YYNGEE. CDR3 length: 14 amino acids. The germline V and J ends were trimmed by 2 bases and 3 bases, with 10 bases remaining between them. Here the CDR3 reads CASSVRLLTDTQYF. The CDR3, as DNA: TGTGCCAGCAGCGTGCGACTATTGACAGATACGCAGTATTTT.

This clonotype appeared a few times. The V and J genes are TRBV12-3 or TRBV12-4 and TRBJ1-1; possibly TRBD1 for D (5 bases). Trimming took 8 bases from V and 2 from J, leaving 12 bases between them. CDR3 length: 13 amino acids. In DNA, the CDR3 is TGTGCCAGCCGGGGACGGACAAACACTGAAGCTTTCTTT. Translation gives CASRGRTNTEAFF.

At least ten counts were recorded for this clonotype. The genes are TRBV7-6 and TRBJ1-1; D unclear. The CDR3 is 14 residues long. Germline CDR1 and CDR2: SGHVS and FNYEAQ. V lost 5 bases and J lost 7, with 17 bases in between. The CDR3 region is CASSNGILVSEAFF. Here the CDR3 DNA reads TGTGCCAGCAGCAACGGGATCCTCGTTAGTGAAGCTTTCTTT.

The J gene is TRBJ2-7, the V gene TRBV6-5; perhaps TRBD2 as D (6 bases). This CDR3 has 15 residues. V lost 2 bases and J 4 bases, leaving 15 bases between the germline ends. In germline, CDR1 is MNHEY, CDR2 SVGAGI. CDR3 residues: CASSYGGNTEYEQYF. The CDR3 DNA sequence: TGTGCCAGCAGTTACGGAGGGAACACGGAGTACGAGCAGTACTTC.

This rearrangement joins TRBV11-2 to TRBJ1-4; no firm D call. Germline lookup yields CDR1 SGHAT and CDR2 FQNNGV. This CDR3 contains 15 residues. V lost 1 base and J lost 4, with 10 bases in between. The CDR3 here is CASSLAPQSNEKLFF. CDR3 sequence (DNA): TGTGCCAGCAGCTTAGCGCCACAGAGTAATGAAAAACTGTTTTTT.

In nucleotides, the CDR3 is TGTGCCAGCAGCCCGACCCTAGGGTTGGGGGAGCGGGAGCAGTACTTC. Translated, it gives CASSPTLGLGEREQYF. The rearrangement links TRBV11-2 to TRBJ2-7; D might be TRBD1 or TRBD2, each matching 5 bases. The CDR3 runs to 16 residues. Germline assignment: CDR1 SGHAT and CDR2 FQNNGV. Deletions cut 5 bases from V and 7 bases from J, with 24 bases between.

In this sample, this clonotype turned up a few times. The J gene is TRBJ2-3, the V gene TRBV29-1; D might be TRBD1 (5 bases). The germline V and J ends were trimmed by 4 bases and 6 bases, with 14 bases remaining between them. The CDR3 sequence is 13 residues long. Germline-derived CDR1 and CDR2 are SQVTM and ANQGSEA. As DNA, the CDR3 is TGCAGCGTTGGGGGCCCGGATGGGGATACGCAGTATTTT. Translating gives CSVGGPDGDTQYF.

This clonotype was counted at least ten times. This chain joins TRBV7-8 and TRBJ2-2, with D perhaps assigned TRBD1 or TRBD2 (6 bases each). The CDR3 is 15 residues long. Germline-derived CDR1 and CDR2 are SGHVS and FQNEAQ. The ends were cut back, 5 bases at V and 6 bases at J, with 16 bases in the middle. CDR3 coding DNA: TGTGCCAGCAGCCCGGAGGGGGGTTACGCCGGGGAGCTGTTTTTT. As protein: CASSPEGGYAGELFF.

This clonotype was counted at least ten times. The chain combines TRBV18 with TRBJ2-7; 7 bases align to TRBD2. The CDR3 runs 14 residues. Germline V gene sequence: CDR1 KGHSH, CDR2 LQKENI. Unmatched junction bases numbered 9, after V lost 4 bases and J lost 6 bases. CDR3 bases: TGTGCCAGCTCACTACGTCCGGGGGGAGGCGAGCAGTACTTC. As protein: CASSLRPGGGEQYF.

This clonotype has a handful of counts. DNA of the CDR3: TGCAGTGTCGGGGAGGACTCCTACGAGCAGTACTTC. Translating gives CSVGEDSYEQYF. J is TRBJ2-7 and V is TRBV20-1, with a possible D match to TRBD2 (6 bases). The V end lost 7 bases, the J end lost 0 bases, and 10 bases lay between the germline ends. Per germline, CDR1 DFQATT and CDR2 SNEGSKA (reference sequence). This CDR3 is 12 amino acids long.

This clonotype was counted between two and nine times. The chain recombines TRBV20-1 with TRBJ1-1; D is uncertain. Trimming took 0 bases from V and 6 from J, leaving 17 bases between them. There are 15 residues in the CDR3. Germline loops: CDR1 DFQATT, CDR2 SNEGSKA (reference sequence). CDR3 DNA: TGCAGTGCTAGAGATCCTACCGAGAGTCTTTCTGAAGCTTTCTTT. Translation: CSARDPTESLSEAFF.

This clonotype has ten or more counts. The rearrangement joins TRBV5-1 to TRBJ1-4; D remains ambiguous. CDR1 SGHRS and CDR2 YFSETQ come from the germline V gene. Trimming cost V 0 bases and J 5 bases, with 5 bases left between them. The CDR3 has 13 amino acids. CDR3 loop: CASSLGQNEKLFF. The CDR3 DNA is TGCGCCAGCAGCTTGGGGCAGAATGAAAAACTGTTTTTT.

This clonotype has just a few counts. Written as DNA, the CDR3 is TGTGCCAGCAGCCAAGCCCTTATGTGGGATCGACCGTTGGACCTCAGCTCCTACGAGCAGTACTTC. It encodes CASSQALMWDRPLDLSSYEQYF. The chain employs TRBV14 and TRBJ2-7; D unresolved. CDR3 length: 22 residues. Trimming took off 1 base at V and 0 bases at J, with 31 bases between the two ends. Germline V lookup: CDR1 SGHDN, CDR2 FVKESK.

The chain couples TRBV7-9 to TRBJ2-1; 8 bases are shared with TRBD2. The germline CDR1 and CDR2 sequences are SEHNR and FQNEAQ (reference sequence). V lost 5 bases to trimming and J lost 0 bases; unmatched junction nucleotides: 9. The CDR3 length is 17 residues. CDR3 nucleotide sequence: TGTGCCAGCAGCCCTGGGACTAGGGGTAGCTCCTACAATGAGCAGTTCTTC. This gives the protein CASSPGTRGSSYNEQFF.

The J gene is TRBJ2-1, the V gene TRBV20-1; 11 nucleotides line up with TRBD2. The CDR3 consists of 12 residues. Per the germline V gene, CDR1 is DFQATT and CDR2 is SNEGSKA (reference sequence). The CDR3 is CVGTSGYNEQFF. CDR3 bases: TGCGTCGGGACTAGCGGTTACAATGAGCAGTTCTTC.

This chain links TRBV28 with TRBJ1-1; D is perhaps TRBD1 (6 bases). The ends were cut back, 6 bases at V and 7 bases at J, with 18 bases in the middle. This CDR3 region has 14 residues. Germline V gene lookup returns CDR1 MDHEN and CDR2 SYDVKM. The DNA of the CDR3 is TGTGCCAGCAGGCAGGGGCCAGGGTCGTATGAAGCTTTCTTT. Encoded protein: CASRQGPGSYEAFF.

This clonotype was counted ten times or more. This chain links TRBV20-1 with TRBJ2-7; 7 bases map to TRBD1. V was pared by 5 bases and J by 7 bases, with 8 bases of the junction left unmatched. Germline CDR1 and CDR2: DFQATT and SNEGSKA (reference sequence). The length of the CDR3 is 12 residues. CDR3 DNA: TGCAGTGCTGGTCCGACAGGGCCTGAGCAGTACTTC. Protein product: CSAGPTGPEQYF.

The gene calls are TRBV20-1 and TRBJ1-1, with 10 bases lining up with TRBD1. Germline CDR1 DFQATT, CDR2 SNEGSKA (reference sequence). V trimming: 3 bases; J trimming: 6 bases; junction bases outside the gene matches: 4. There are 13 residues in the CDR3. In DNA form, the CDR3 reads TGCAGTGCTAGGAAGGGGACAGGGGCTGAAGCTTTCTTT. Protein product: CSARKGTGAEAFF.